This entry describes one TCR beta chain. The germline gene is not matched at one end of the junction; a read error may be the cause. Other DNA sequences in the sample encode the same CDR3. Methods used by the authors: The authors estimated nucleated cell counts from reference gene primer amplification. Libraries were prepared by immunoSEQ multiplex PCR; TCRdb keeps only in-frame clonotypes and omits some of them. V and J calls and clone size follow that table, whereas D and trimming were derived from the DNA. This sample has about 130,000 clones, with about 80% found just once. The data stem from a study of blood T cell repertoires in COVID-19. The wider study: Collection of acute and convalescent COVID-19 samples took place in the United States, Italy and Spain.

The material sequenced was peripheral blood. The TCR sequence derives from a man in his forties or fifties with active or convalescent COVID-19.

CDR3 in amino acids: CASSSGLAGFTDTQYF. DNA of the CDR3: TGCGCCAGTAGCTCGGGACTGGCGGGGTTTACAGATACGCAGTATTTT. The chain recombines TRBV5-1 with TRBJ2-3, with a tentative D call TRBD2 (6 bases). CDR3 length: 16 amino acids. CDR1 SGHRS and CDR2 YFSETQ come from the germline V gene.